The 23 T cell receptor beta chains in this list originate from one sample, sequenced in a study of PD-1 blockade in classical Hodgkin lymphoma. The sample's time point: newly diagnosed, previously untreated cHL patient sample. Purification of CD4+ T cells from thawed PBMCs was performed via magnetic negative selection. This table comes from immunoSEQ multiplex PCR, and its TCRdb copy is limited to in-frame clones, with some not included. The sample contains 20,000 to 25,000 clones, 90% of which appear only once. What was sequenced was CD4+ T cells from blood. These receptors were obtained from a human donor with classical Hodgkin lymphoma.

The V and J genes are TRBV14 and TRBJ2-7, with unresolved D. The CDR3 length is 15 residues. Trimming stripped 6 bases from V and 3 bases from J, with 18 bases between. CDR1 is SGHDN, CDR2 FVKESK, per germline. This CDR3 reads CASRLTGQNNYEQYF. Here the CDR3 DNA reads TGTGCCAGCAGACTTACCGGGCAGAATAACTACGAGCAGTACTTC.

J is TRBJ2-7 and V is TRBV12-5, with 8 bases fitting TRBD1. After removal of 3 bases from V and 2 bases from J, the junction contained 3 bases not matched to a gene. The CDR3 totals 14 residues. CDR1 is LGHNT, CDR2 FRNRAP, per germline. CDR3 in DNA: TGTGCTAGTGGTTTTGGACAGGGAACCTACGAGCAGTACTTC. Its translation: CASGFGQGTYEQYF.

The V and J genes are TRBV19 and TRBJ1-2; D is undetermined. Trimming left V 5 bases short and J 3 bases short, with 10 bases between. Looked up from germline, CDR1 is LNHDA and CDR2 is SQIVND (reference sequence). The CDR3 extends over 13 amino acids. CDR3 protein: CASSLSADYGYTF. The CDR3 region has the DNA TGTGCCAGTAGTTTATCAGCGGACTATGGCTACACCTTC.

The chain joins TRBV5-5 to TRBJ1-4; D is unclear. This CDR3 spans 14 amino acids. CDR1 and CDR2 (germline): SGHKS, YYEKEE (reference sequence). V was trimmed by 7 bases and J by 5 bases, leaving 15 bases between them. CDR3 region: CASASAWANEKLFF. CDR3 DNA: TGTGCCAGCGCATCAGCCTGGGCAAATGAAAAACTGTTTTTT.

The chain employs TRBV5-1 and TRBJ1-1; the D is unclear. The ends were cut back, 4 bases at V and 0 bases at J, with 10 bases in the middle. Germline loops: CDR1 SGHRS, CDR2 YFSETQ. The CDR3 is 14 residues long. The DNA for the CDR3 is TGCGCCAGCAGCATCGGGCCTATGAACACTGAAGCTTTCTTT. Protein product: CASSIGPMNTEAFF.

V and J are TRBV6-5 and TRBJ2-7, with 13 bases matching TRBD2. CDR1 MNHEY and CDR2 SVGAGI come from the germline V gene. V gave up 4 bases and J gave up 5 bases; unmatched junction bases: 5. There are 15 residues in the CDR3. CDR3 residues: CASSSRLAGGHEQYF. The DNA of the CDR3 is TGTGCCAGCAGTTCCCGACTAGCGGGGGGCCACGAGCAGTACTTC.

The V and J genes are TRBV2 and TRBJ2-3, with a possible D match to TRBD1 (5 bases). Between the trimmed V and J ends, which lost 6 bases and 0 bases, there was a span of 13 bases. Germline CDR1 SNHLY, CDR2 FYNNEI. CDR3 length: 15 residues. The CDR3 spells CASSLTASSTDTQYF. CDR3 DNA sequence: TGTGCCAGCAGCCTGACAGCGTCTAGCACAGATACGCAGTATTTT. Variable domain in full (rest from reference TRBV2 and TRBJ2-3): EPEVTQTPSHQVTQMGQEVILRCVPISNHLYFYWYRQILGQKVEFLVSFYNNEISEKSEIFDDQFSVERPDGSNFTLKIRSTKLEDSAMYFCASSLTASSTDTQYFGPGTRLTVL.

V and J are TRBV5-6 and TRBJ2-2, with TRBD1 identical over 8 bases. V shed 4 bases, J shed 2 bases, and the junction held 4 bases outside the gene matches. Looked up from germline, CDR1 is SGHDT and CDR2 is YYEEEE. The CDR3 loop spans 15 amino acids. Written as DNA, the CDR3 is TGTGCCAGCAGCCCGACAGGGGCTAACACCGGGGAGCTGTTTTTT. It translates to CASSPTGANTGELFF.

CDR3: CASSFLGSRDEQYF. The CDR3 DNA sequence: TGTGCCAGCAGTTTTTTGGGGTCACGGGACGAGCAGTACTTC. The gene calls are TRBV28 and TRBJ2-7; D gene uncertain. Germline CDR1 reads MDHEN; CDR2 reads SYDVKM. There are 14 residues in the CDR3. The V end lost 3 bases, the J end lost 5 bases, and 14 bases lay between the germline ends. Drawing the rest from reference TRBV28 and TRBJ2-7, the complete variable domain is DVKVTQSSRYLVKRTGEKVFLECVQDMDHENMFWYRQDPGLGLRLIYFSYDVKMKEKGDIPEGYSVSREKKERFSLILESASTNQTSMYLCASSFLGSRDEQYFGPGTRLTVT.

The rearrangement joins TRBV27 to TRBJ1-2, with D tentatively TRBD1 (6 bases). V was pared by 3 bases and J by 2 bases, with 10 bases between. From germline, CDR1 is MNHEY and CDR2 SMNVEV (reference sequence). This CDR3 spans 14 amino acids. The CDR3 region has the DNA TGTGCCAGCAGTTTCTCGGGGACAAACTATGGCTACACCTTC. Residues: CASSFSGTNYGYTF.

The CDR3 spells CASSLGPQATDTQYF. The CDR3 region has the DNA TGCGCCAGCAGCTTGGGACCCCAGGCCACAGATACGCAGTATTTT. This chain connects TRBV5-1 to TRBJ2-3, with unresolved D. The ends were cut back, 0 bases at V and 2 bases at J, with 10 bases in the middle. The CDR3 loop spans 15 amino acids. CDR1 and CDR2 (germline): SGHRS, YFSETQ.

The V call is TRBV5-1, the J call TRBJ2-5; unclear D gene. The germline CDR1 and CDR2 sequences are SGHRS and YFSETQ. The CDR3 consists of 15 residues. V was shortened by 4 bases and J by 0 bases, with 13 bases between the two germline ends. As DNA, the CDR3 is TGCGCCAGCAGCGCAGAGCCACTGTACCAAGAGACCCAGTACTTC. Amino acid sequence: CASSAEPLYQETQYF.

The genes are TRBV2 and TRBJ2-5; D remains unclear. The CDR3 loop spans 12 amino acids. Germline assignment: CDR1 SNHLY and CDR2 FYNNEI. V dropped 0 bases and J dropped 9 bases, with 8 bases sitting between them. This CDR3 is CASSEALGSQYF. DNA for the CDR3: TGTGCCAGCAGTGAAGCCTTGGGTTCCCAGTACTTC.

This clone was observed a single time. V and J are TRBV27 and TRBJ2-3, with 8 bases that match TRBD2. V lost 0 bases, J lost 2 bases, and 7 bases stayed unmatched. This CDR3 has 17 amino acids. Germline V gene sequence: CDR1 MNHEY, CDR2 SMNVEV (reference sequence). The CDR3 protein is CASSLSRLAGDTDTQYF. DNA of the CDR3: TGTGCCAGCAGTTTATCGCGGCTAGCGGGTGACACAGATACGCAGTATTTT.

The J gene is TRBJ1-3, the V gene TRBV5-1; D may be TRBD1 (6 bases). CDR1 is SGHRS, CDR2 YFSETQ, per germline. CDR3 length equals 15 residues. Trimming took 4 bases from V and 8 from J, leaving 19 bases between them. The CDR3, as DNA: TGCGCCAGCAGCGCCGGGACGGCTAGGGGGGACACCATATATTTT. It translates to CASSAGTARGDTIYF. The variable domain in full, completed from reference TRBV5-1 and TRBJ1-3, reads KAGVTQTPRYLIKTRGQQVTLSCSPISGHRSVSWYQQTPGQGLQFLFEYFSETQRNKGNFPGRFSGRQFSNSRSEMNVSTLELGDSALYLCASSAGTARGDTIYFGEGSWLTVV.

The J gene is TRBJ1-3, the V gene TRBV5-4, with no clear D. Trimming removed 4 bases from V and 0 bases from J, with 8 bases in between. Germline CDR1 SGHNT, CDR2 YYREEE (reference sequence). The CDR3 extends over 14 amino acids. CDR3 nucleotides: TGTGCCAGCAGCCCCGACCTCTCTGGAAACACCATATATTTT. Protein product: CASSPDLSGNTIYF.

The chain couples TRBV18 to TRBJ1-2, with D hard to call. V shed 2 bases and J shed 3 bases, with 16 bases lying between them. The CDR3 extends over 16 amino acids. Germline CDR1 and CDR2: KGHSH and LQKENI. CDR3: CASSPTPGLLDYGYTF. The CDR3 DNA reads TGTGCCAGCTCACCAACACCAGGCTTATTAGACTATGGCTACACCTTC.

The chain combines TRBV4-3 with TRBJ1-3; D gene ambiguous. V lost 4 bases and J 0 bases, leaving 16 bases between the germline ends. Looked up from germline, CDR1 is LGHNA and CDR2 is YSLEER. The CDR3 runs to 17 residues. The DNA for the CDR3 is TGCGCCAGCAGCCGGGTAAAGGGAATAAGCTCTGGAAACACCATATATTTT. Translation gives CASSRVKGISSGNTIYF.

This chain connects TRBV28 to TRBJ2-5; D uncertain. CDR3 length: 18 amino acids. Germline V CDR1 and CDR2: MDHEN, SYDVKM. Trimming cost V 5 bases and J 1 base, with 23 bases left between them. CDR3 DNA sequence: TGTGCCAGCAGTCCCCCTTGGCGGACCCCTCGACTCCAAGAGACCCAGTACTTC. Its translation: CASSPPWRTPRLQETQYF.

This rearrangement joins TRBV2 to TRBJ1-6, with D possibly matching TRBD1 (6 bases). Germline V lookup: CDR1 SNHLY, CDR2 FYNNEI. The CDR3 is 14 residues long. Between the trimmed V and J ends, which lost 5 bases and 8 bases, there was a span of 13 bases. The CDR3 DNA reads as TGTGCCAGCAGTCAGGACAGTGGACATTCACCCCTCCACTTT. Translation gives CASSQDSGHSPLHF.

This sequence joins TRBV4-1 and TRBJ2-6; tentative D call: TRBD1 (6 bases). The CDR3 covers 15 residues. Germline V lookup: CDR1 MGHRA, CDR2 YSYEKL. Trimming shortened V by 7 bases and J by 0 bases, and 10 bases separated the two germline ends. In DNA, the CDR3 is TGCGCCAGCACCGGACAGCCCTCTGGGGCCAACGTCCTGACTTTC. This sequence encodes CASTGQPSGANVLTF.

The chain uses TRBV5-1 and TRBJ2-2; a possible D gene is TRBD2 (6 bases). With 4 bases removed from V and 0 bases from J, the gap between germline ends came to 10 bases. The CDR3 spans 15 residues. Germline CDR1 reads SGHRS; CDR2 reads YFSETQ. Here the CDR3 reads CASSVGLTNTGELFF. The CDR3 DNA follows: TGCGCCAGCAGCGTAGGACTAACGAACACCGGGGAGCTGTTTTTT. Combining the CDR3 with reference TRBV5-1 and TRBJ2-2 gives the whole variable domain KAGVTQTPRYLIKTRGQQVTLSCSPISGHRSVSWYQQTPGQGLQFLFEYFSETQRNKGNFPGRFSGRQFSNSRSEMNVSTLELGDSALYLCASSVGLTNTGELFFGEGSRLTVL.

The chain links TRBV28 to TRBJ2-2, with D perhaps TRBD2 (6 bases). CDR1 is MDHEN, CDR2 SYDVKM, per germline. Trimming removed 5 bases at V and 3 bases at J, with 19 bases between. The CDR3 length is 17 residues. This chain's CDR3 is CASSVGSQVYDTGELFF. The CDR3 DNA follows: TGTGCCAGCAGTGTCGGGAGTCAGGTGTACGACACCGGGGAGCTGTTTTTT.